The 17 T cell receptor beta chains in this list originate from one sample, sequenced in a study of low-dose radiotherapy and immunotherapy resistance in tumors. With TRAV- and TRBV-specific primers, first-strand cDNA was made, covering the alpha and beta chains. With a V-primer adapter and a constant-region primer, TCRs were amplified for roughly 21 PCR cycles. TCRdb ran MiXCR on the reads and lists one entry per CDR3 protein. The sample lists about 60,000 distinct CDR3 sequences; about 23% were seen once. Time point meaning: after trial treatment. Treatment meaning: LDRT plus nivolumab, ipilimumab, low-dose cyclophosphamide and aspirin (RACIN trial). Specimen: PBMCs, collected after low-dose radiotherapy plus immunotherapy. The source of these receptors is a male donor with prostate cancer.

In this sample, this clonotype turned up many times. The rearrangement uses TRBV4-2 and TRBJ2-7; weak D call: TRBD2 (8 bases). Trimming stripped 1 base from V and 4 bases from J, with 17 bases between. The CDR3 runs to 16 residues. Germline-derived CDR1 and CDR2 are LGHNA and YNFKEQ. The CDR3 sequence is CASSQGGGTVIYEQYF. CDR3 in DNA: TGTGCCAGCAGCCAAGGCGGGGGGACAGTCATATACGAGCAGTACTTC.

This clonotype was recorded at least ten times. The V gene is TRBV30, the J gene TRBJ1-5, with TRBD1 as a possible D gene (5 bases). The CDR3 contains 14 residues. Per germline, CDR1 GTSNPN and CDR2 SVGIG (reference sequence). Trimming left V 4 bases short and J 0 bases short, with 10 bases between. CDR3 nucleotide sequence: TGTGCCTGGACCCAGGGTGATAGCAATCAGCCCCAGCATTTT. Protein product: CAWTQGDSNQPQHF.

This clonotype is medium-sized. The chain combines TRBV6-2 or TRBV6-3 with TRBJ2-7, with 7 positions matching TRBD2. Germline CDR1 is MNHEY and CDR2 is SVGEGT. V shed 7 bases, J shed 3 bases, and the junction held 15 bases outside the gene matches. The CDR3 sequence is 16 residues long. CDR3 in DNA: TGTGCCAGCAAGGGAGGGTCGGAATACAGTCTCTACGAGCAGTACTTC. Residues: CASKGGSEYSLYEQYF.

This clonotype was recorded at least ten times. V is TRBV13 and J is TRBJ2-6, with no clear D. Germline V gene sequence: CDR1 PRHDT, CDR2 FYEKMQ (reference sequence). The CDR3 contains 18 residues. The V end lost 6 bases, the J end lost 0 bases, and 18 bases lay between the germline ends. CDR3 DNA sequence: TGTGCCAGCAGGCCACCGGCTGGACGGAACTCTGGGGCCAACGTCCTGACTTTC. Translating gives CASRPPAGRNSGANVLTF.

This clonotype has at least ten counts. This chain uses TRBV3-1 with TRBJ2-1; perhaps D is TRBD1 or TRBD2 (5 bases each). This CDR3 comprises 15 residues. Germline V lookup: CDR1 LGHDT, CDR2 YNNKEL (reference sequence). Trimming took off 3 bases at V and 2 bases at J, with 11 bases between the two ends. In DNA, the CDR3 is TGTGCCAGCAGCCAGGGGGACGGTGCCTACAATGAGCAGTTCTTC. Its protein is CASSQGDGAYNEQFF.

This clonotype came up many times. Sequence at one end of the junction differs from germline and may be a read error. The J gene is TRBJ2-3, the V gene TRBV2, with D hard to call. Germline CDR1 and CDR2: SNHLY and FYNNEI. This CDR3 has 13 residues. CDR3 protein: CASSEAYPRNDLF. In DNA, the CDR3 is TGTGCCAGCAGTGAAGCTTATCCCCGAAACGACCTTTTT.

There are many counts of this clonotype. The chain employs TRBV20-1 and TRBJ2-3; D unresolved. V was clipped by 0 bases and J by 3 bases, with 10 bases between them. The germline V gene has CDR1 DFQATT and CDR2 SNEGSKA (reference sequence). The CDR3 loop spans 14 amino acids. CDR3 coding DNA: TGCAGTGCTAGAGATGTAGGCAGGACAGATACGCAGTATTTT. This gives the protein CSARDVGRTDTQYF.

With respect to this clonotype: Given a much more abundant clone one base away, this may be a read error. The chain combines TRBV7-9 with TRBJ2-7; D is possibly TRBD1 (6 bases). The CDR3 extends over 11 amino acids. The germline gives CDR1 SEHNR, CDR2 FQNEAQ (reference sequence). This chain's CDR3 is CTSSFRGEQYF. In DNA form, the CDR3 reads TGTACCAGCAGCTTCAGGGGAGAGCAGTACTTC.

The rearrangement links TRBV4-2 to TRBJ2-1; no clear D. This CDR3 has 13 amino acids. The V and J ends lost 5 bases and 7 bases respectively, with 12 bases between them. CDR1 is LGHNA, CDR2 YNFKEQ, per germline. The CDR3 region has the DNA TGTGCCAGCAGCTCGAGAGTCGGGAATGAGCAGTTCTTC. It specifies CASSSRVGNEQFF.

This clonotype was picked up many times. CDR3 protein: CASSLFDGTYEQYF. The CDR3 coding sequence is TGTGCCAGCAGCTTATTCGACGGGACCTACGAGCAGTACTTC. V is TRBV7-9 and J is TRBJ2-7; the D gene is possibly TRBD2 (5 bases). Trimming took 2 bases from V and 2 from J, leaving 10 bases between them. The CDR3 loop spans 14 amino acids. Germline V gene data show CDR1 as SEHNR and CDR2 as FQNEAQ (reference sequence).

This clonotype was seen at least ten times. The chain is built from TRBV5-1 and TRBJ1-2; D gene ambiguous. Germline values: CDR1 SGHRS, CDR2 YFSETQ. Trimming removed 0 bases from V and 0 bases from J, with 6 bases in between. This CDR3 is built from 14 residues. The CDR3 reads CASSLAGTNYGYTF. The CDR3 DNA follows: TGCGCCAGCAGCTTGGCCGGGACTAACTATGGCTACACCTTC.

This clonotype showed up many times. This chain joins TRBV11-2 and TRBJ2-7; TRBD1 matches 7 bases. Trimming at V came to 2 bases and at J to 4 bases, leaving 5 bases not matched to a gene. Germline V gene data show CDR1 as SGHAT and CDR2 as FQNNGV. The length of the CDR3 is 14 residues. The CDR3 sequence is CASSLSRGWYEQYF. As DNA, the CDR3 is TGTGCCAGCAGCTTATCCAGGGGGTGGTACGAGCAGTACTTC.

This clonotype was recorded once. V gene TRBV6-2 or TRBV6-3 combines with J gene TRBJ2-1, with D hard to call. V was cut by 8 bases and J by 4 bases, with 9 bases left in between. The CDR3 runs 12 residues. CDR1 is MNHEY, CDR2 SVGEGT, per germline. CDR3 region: CASDQIYNEQFF. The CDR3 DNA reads TGTGCCAGCGACCAGATATACAATGAGCAGTTCTTC.

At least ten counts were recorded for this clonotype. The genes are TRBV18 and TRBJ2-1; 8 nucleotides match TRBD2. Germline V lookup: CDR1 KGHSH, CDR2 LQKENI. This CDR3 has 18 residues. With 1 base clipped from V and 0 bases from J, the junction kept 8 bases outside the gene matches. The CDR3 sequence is CASSPLPGLGSSYNEQFF. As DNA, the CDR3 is TGTGCCAGCTCACCACTTCCGGGACTAGGGAGCTCCTACAATGAGCAGTTCTTC.

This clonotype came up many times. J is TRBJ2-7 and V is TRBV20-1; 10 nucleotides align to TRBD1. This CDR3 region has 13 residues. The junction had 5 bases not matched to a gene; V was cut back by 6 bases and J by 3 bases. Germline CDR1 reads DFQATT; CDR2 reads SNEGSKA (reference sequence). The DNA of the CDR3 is TGCAGTGCAGGGACAGGGGTTGTCTACGAGCAGTACTTC. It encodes CSAGTGVVYEQYF.

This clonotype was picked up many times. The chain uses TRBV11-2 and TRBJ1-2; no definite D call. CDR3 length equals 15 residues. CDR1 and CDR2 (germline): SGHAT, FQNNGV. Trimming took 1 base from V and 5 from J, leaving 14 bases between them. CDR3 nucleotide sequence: TGTGCCAGCAGCTTAGCCCCTCTCTCACCATATGGCTACACCTTC. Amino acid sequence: CASSLAPLSPYGYTF. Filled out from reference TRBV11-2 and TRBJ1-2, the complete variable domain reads EAGVAQSPRYKIIEKRQSVAFWCNPISGHATLYWYQQILGQGPKLLIQFQNNGVVDDSQLPKDRFSAERLKGVDSTLKIQPAKLEDSAVYLCASSLAPLSPYGYTFGSGTRLTVV.

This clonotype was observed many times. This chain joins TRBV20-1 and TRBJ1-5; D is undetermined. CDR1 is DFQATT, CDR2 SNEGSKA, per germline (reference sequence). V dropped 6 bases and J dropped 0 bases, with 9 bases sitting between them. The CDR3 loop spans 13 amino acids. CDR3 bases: TGCAGTGCAACAAAAGTTAGCAATCAGCCCCAGCATTTT. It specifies CSATKVSNQPQHF.